This T cell receptor (beta chain) was sequenced in a study of shared clonotypes between healthy human individuals (dated by TCRdb to the early 2020s). Some background on the complete study: The cohort comprised a couple of women and three men aged 18 to 49 years. For each donor, CD4 naive and CD4 memory were each given three plates, CD8 naive was given two plates, and CD8 memory was given one plate. To increase sequencing depth and limit assay-specific biases, different laboratories used diverse techniques to prepare libraries and sequence TCR repertoires. To estimate repertoire size and how much clonotypes are shared between individuals, the study performed deep sequencing of blood TCR repertoires from roughly five healthy adults. Per donor, leukapheresis produced somewhere between about 0.9 and 9.5 billion PBMCs. Overall results and qualifications from the work: Pairwise subsampling indicated that sequencing depth was expected to affect the degree of clonotype sharing among donors. Higher generation probabilities were observed for clonotypes shared by all four sorted-subset donors than for non-shared clonotypes. About 4.5% of naive CD4, 3.5% of naive CD8, about 2.4% of memory CD4, and 0.4% of memory CD8 clonotypes were shared across several donors. Only blood was sampled, and tissue TCR repertoires likely differ from those in blood. The small number of donors limited the genetic and exposure-history diversity represented. Larger estimated clonotype richness was generally found for naive subsets than for memory subsets. Rarefaction of sorted-subset datasets indicated incomplete sequencing despite the large sequencing depth.

Turning to this clone: The antigen it recognizes is unknown. No much larger clone exists at a distance of one base, and base qualities are not known.

Healthy HIV-negative adults with no recently reported acute infections or vaccinations were included as donors. Every donor was a Caucasian adult residing in Nashville, Tennessee, USA. CD4+ T cells were enriched through magnetic negative selection, after which naive cells were positively selected on CD45RA and the remaining negative fraction served as the memory subset. After blood collection by leukapheresis, PBMCs were isolated using Ficoll-Histopaque density gradient centrifugation and then cryopreserved in the vapor phase of liquid nitrogen. Analytical flow cytometry was used to check the purity and quantity of each magnetically sorted T cell population. Genomic DNA was isolated from every sorted fraction and measured by UV absorbance on a Nanodrop 2000c. TCR CDR3 regions were amplified from genomic DNA by multiplex PCR using the deep immunoSEQ assay. Genomic DNA extracted from each cell subset was distributed evenly over all wells of several immunoSEQ 96-well plates, and each plate served as one replicate. Each replicate PCR for sorted subsets received about 200 ng genomic DNA, equal to about 30,000 T cell genomes. Purified libraries were measured with a Qubit 3.0 fluorometer, size-checked on a Bioanalyzer 2100, and measured again with the KAPA Library Quantification kit. Every immunoSEQ 96-well plate was sequenced on a separate single-read 150-cycle Illumina NextSeq 550 flow cell. The study's processing was this. The immunoSEQ output contained only junctional sequences without quality scores, so filtering could not match that applied to full-length reads. Sequences were annotated with PyIR, a Python wrapper for IgBLAST v1.9, and V/J genes and CDR3 were assigned using IMGT germline references. Reads were filtered out if the reads had weak V/J assignments (E-value above 1e-6), no CDR3, stop codons, out-of-frame junctions, or ambiguous translated residues. V3J clonotypes were defined by identical inferred V gene, J gene, and CDR3 amino acid sequence. Percentage overlap between repertoires was calculated by dividing the number of shared unique clonotypes by the size of the smaller repertoire. Three approaches were used to assess repertoire richness: RTK rarefaction, the Chao1 estimator, and Recon v2.1 estimates of unobserved clonotypes. Generation probabilities were computed with OLGA for all TCRbeta clonotypes obtained by the gDNA method from a few donors. TCRdb re-hosts the immuneACCESS table, in-frame sequences only. Its copies lack some clones; in the studies checked, an unresolved V gene accounts for under half of them, and the cause for the rest is not known. V and J calls plus clone size are reproduced from that table; the DNA served to infer D and trimming. The sample profile shows roughly 640,000 clones; approximately 97% of them were found once. Around 0.057% of the sample rests with the top ten.

From the cysteine through the phenylalanine, the CDR3 covers 13 amino acids. Here the CDR3 DNA is all that survives: 39 bases in frame from base 1. For CDR1 and CDR2, the germline V gene lists SQVTM and ANQGSEA. V is cut by 4 bases and J by 2 bases, and the space between the germline ends is 11 bases. The specimen was naive CD4+ T cells sorted from blood. What this sample's cell subset or site label stands for: CD45RA+ positively selected. The TCR originated in a woman aged 25 to 39 in good health. The chain was built from TRBV29-1 and TRBJ1-2, and TRBD1 may be the D gene, going by 5 matching bases. The CDR3 reads as follows: CSVVLGANYGYTF. Here is the DNA: TGCAGCGTTGTATTAGGGGCCAACTATGGCTACACCTTC.